The 7 T cell receptor beta chains in this list originate from one sample, sequenced in a study of T-cell memory formation after mild COVID-19. Each CDR3 protein is one row after TCRdb ran MiXCR on the 5' RACE reads. The sample holds about 440,000 distinct CDR3 sequences, around 20% seen once. The specimen was PBMCs or a T cell subset sorted from them (not recorded which). Receptors originate from an adult woman who had mild COVID-19 (a few samples of this study predate the infection). Cell type and time point are not known.

Only a few counts were recorded for this clonotype. The chain employs TRBV5-1 and TRBJ2-5, with 10 nucleotides matching TRBD2. Germline V gene sequence: CDR1 SGHRS, CDR2 YFSETQ. The CDR3 loop spans 17 amino acids. V was pared by 0 bases and J by 2 bases, with 7 bases of the junction left unmatched. The CDR3 sequence: CASSLDPSGGPQETQYF. CDR3 DNA sequence: TGCGCCAGCAGCTTGGATCCTAGCGGGGGACCTCAAGAGACCCAGTACTTC.

This clonotype was detected ten times or more. J is TRBJ1-2 and V is TRBV20-1; TRBD1 matches at 8 bases. V shed 3 bases and J 4 bases; nucleotides not matched to a gene: 4. The CDR3 runs to 13 residues. Per the germline V gene, CDR1 is DFQATT and CDR2 is SNEGSKA (reference sequence). CDR3 bases: TGCAGTGCTAGCTGGGGACAGGCCTATGGCTACACCTTC. Translation: CSASWGQAYGYTF.

J is TRBJ2-7 and V is TRBV6-5; possibly TRBD2 for D (6 bases). This CDR3 comprises 14 residues. Germline V gene sequence: CDR1 MNHEY, CDR2 SVGAGI. V was clipped by 2 bases and J by 2 bases, with 10 bases between them. In nucleotides, the CDR3 is TGTGCCAGCAGTTACGCGCGGGGCCCCTACGAGCAGTACTTC. This encodes CASSYARGPYEQYF.

V is TRBV12-3 or TRBV12-4 and J is TRBJ1-1; weak D call: TRBD1 (6 bases). The CDR3 sequence is 15 residues long. The germline V and J ends were trimmed by 5 bases and 4 bases, with 17 bases remaining between them. In DNA, the CDR3 is TGTGCCAGCAGTCCAGCTAACAGGGTGGCCACTGAAGCTTTCTTT. It codes for CASSPANRVATEAFF.

This clonotype was detected ten times or more. The V and J genes are TRBV7-9 and TRBJ1-1; TRBD1 matches 7 bases. V lost 1 base and J lost 4; bases outside the gene matches: 3. The CDR3 has 14 amino acids. Germline V gene data show CDR1 as SEHNR and CDR2 as FQNEAQ (reference sequence). CDR3 DNA: TGTGCCAGCAGCTTAGGAGGGGGCGGCACTGAAGCTTTCTTT. It translates to CASSLGGGGTEAFF.

This clonotype has more than one count but fewer than ten. The genes are TRBV3-1 and TRBJ1-6; no reliable D call. The CDR3 covers 14 residues. Per the germline V gene, CDR1 is LGHDT and CDR2 is YNNKEL (reference sequence). Trimming took 3 bases from V and 7 from J, leaving 10 bases between them. The CDR3 is CASSHRPYNSPLHF. DNA for the CDR3: TGTGCCAGCAGCCATAGGCCATACAATTCACCCCTCCACTTT.

V and J are TRBV24-1 and TRBJ2-5, with no clear D. The V gene lost 4 bases and the J gene lost 4 bases, with 15 bases spanning the gap. CDR1 and CDR2 from the germline V gene are KGHDR and SFDVKD. CDR3 length equals 15 residues. Here the CDR3 reads CATSDRQGPSETQYF. DNA of the CDR3: TGTGCCACCAGTGACCGACAAGGACCCTCAGAGACCCAGTACTTC.